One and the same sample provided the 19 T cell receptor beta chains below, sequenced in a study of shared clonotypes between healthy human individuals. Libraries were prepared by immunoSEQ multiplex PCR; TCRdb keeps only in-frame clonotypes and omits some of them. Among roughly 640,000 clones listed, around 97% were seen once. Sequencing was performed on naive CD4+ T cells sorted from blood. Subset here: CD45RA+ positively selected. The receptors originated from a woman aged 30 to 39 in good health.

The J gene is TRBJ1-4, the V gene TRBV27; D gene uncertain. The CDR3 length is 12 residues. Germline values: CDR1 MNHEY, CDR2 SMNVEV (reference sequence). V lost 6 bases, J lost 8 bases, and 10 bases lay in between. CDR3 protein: CASRSGDEKLFF. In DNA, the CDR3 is TGTGCCAGCAGGTCCGGAGACGAAAAACTGTTTTTT.

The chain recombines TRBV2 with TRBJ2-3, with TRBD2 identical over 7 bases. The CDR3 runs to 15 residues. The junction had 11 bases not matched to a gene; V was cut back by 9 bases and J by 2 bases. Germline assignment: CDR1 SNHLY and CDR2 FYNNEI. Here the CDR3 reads CASRLTGTTTDTQYF. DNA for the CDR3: TGTGCCAGTCGTCTAACCGGGACTACCACAGATACGCAGTATTTT.

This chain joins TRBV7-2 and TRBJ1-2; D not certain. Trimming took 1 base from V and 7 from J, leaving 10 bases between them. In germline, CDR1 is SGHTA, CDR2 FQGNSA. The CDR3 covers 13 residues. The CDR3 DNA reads TGTGCCAGCAGCTTAGAGGGAGGGATTGGCTACACCTTC. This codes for CASSLEGGIGYTF. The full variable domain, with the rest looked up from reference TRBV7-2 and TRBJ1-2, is GAGVSQSPSNKVTEKGKDVELRCDPISGHTALYWYRQSLGQGLEFLIYFQGNSAPDKSGLPSDRFSAERTGGSVSTLTIQRTQQEDSAVYLCASSLEGGIGYTFGSGTRLTVV.

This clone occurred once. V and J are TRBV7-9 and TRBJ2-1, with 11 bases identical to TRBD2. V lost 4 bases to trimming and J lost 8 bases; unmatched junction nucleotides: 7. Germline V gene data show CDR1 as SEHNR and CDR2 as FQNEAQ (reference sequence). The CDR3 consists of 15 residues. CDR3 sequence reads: CASSSGLAGGDEQFF. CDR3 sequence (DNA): TGTGCCAGCAGCTCCGGACTAGCGGGCGGGGATGAGCAGTTCTTC.

The CDR3 sequence is CASFQGSRKETQYF. In DNA form, the CDR3 reads TGTGCCAGTTTCCAGGGGTCGCGCAAAGAGACCCAGTACTTC. V is TRBV5-8 and J is TRBJ2-5; possibly TRBD1 for D (6 bases). Germline assignment: CDR1 SGHTS and CDR2 YDEGEE. The CDR3 extends over 14 amino acids. V dropped 8 bases and J dropped 3 bases, with 17 bases sitting between them.

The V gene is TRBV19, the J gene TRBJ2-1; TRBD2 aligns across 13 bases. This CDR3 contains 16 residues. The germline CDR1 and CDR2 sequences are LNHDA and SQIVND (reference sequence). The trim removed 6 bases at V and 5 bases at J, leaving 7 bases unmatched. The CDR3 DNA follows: TGTGCCAGTAGAGGACTAGCGGGGGTTCCCCACAATGAGCAGTTCTTC. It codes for CASRGLAGVPHNEQFF.

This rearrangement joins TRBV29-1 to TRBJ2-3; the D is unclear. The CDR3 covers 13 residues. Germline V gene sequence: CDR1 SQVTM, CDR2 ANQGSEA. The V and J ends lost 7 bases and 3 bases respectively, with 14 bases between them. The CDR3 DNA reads TGCAGCGCCAGGCGGCAAACTACAGATACGCAGTATTTT. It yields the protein CSARRQTTDTQYF.

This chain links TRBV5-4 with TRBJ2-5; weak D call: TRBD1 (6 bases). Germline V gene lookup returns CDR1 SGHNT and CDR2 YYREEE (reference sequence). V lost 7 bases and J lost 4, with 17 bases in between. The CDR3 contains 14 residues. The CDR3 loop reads CASGGRGEGETQYF. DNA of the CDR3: TGTGCCAGCGGCGGCAGGGGAGAGGGAGAGACCCAGTACTTC.

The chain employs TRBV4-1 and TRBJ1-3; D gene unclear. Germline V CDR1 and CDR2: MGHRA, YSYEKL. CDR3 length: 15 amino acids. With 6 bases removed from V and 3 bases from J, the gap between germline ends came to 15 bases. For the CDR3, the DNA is TGCGCCAGCAGGTCCCTGAGCAGCGATGGAAACACCATATATTTT. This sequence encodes CASRSLSSDGNTIYF.

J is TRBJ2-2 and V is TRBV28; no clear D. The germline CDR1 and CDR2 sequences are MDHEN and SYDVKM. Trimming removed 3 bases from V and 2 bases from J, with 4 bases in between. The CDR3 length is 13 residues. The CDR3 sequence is CASSFPNTGELFF. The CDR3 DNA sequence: TGTGCCAGCAGTTTCCCTAACACCGGGGAGCTGTTTTTT.

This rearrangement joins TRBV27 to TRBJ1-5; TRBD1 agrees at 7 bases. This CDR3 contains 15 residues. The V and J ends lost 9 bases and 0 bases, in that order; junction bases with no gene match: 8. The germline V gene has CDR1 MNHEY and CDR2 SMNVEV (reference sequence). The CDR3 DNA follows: TGTGCCAGGTGGGTCAGGGGGTATAGCAATCAGCCCCAGCATTTT. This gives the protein CARWVRGYSNQPQHF.

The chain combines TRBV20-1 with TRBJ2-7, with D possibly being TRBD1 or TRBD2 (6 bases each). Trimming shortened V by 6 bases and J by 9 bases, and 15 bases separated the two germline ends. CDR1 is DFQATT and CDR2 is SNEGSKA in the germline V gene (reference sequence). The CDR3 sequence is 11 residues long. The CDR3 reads CSAVKGGVQYF. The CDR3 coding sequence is TGCAGTGCCGTTAAGGGGGGTGTGCAGTACTTC.

CDR3 DNA: TGTGCCAGCTCACTTAACAGGGAAAACGAGCAGTACTTC. Its translation: CASSLNRENEQYF. The chain employs TRBV18 and TRBJ2-7; maybe TRBD1 (6 bases). The CDR3 has 13 residues. Per the germline V gene, CDR1 is KGHSH and CDR2 is LQKENI. V lost 4 bases, J lost 5 bases, and 12 bases lay in between.

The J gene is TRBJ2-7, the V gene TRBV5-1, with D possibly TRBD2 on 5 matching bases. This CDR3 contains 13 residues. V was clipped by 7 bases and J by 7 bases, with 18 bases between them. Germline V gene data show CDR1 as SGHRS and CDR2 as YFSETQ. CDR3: CASGREGPGEQYF. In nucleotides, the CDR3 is TGCGCCAGCGGGCGTGAGGGCCCAGGTGAGCAGTACTTC.

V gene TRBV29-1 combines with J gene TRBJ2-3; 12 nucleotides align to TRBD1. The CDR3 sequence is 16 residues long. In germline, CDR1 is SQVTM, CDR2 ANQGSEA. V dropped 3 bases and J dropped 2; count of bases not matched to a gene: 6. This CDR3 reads CSVDIGTGGFTDTQYF. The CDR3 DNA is TGCAGCGTTGATATCGGGACAGGGGGCTTCACAGATACGCAGTATTTT.

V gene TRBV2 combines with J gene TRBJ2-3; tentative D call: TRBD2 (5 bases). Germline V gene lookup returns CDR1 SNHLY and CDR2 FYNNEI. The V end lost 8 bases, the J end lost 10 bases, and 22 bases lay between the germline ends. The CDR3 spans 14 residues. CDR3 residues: CASVARVLINAQYF. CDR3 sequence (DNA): TGTGCCAGCGTCGCGAGGGTCCTAATAAACGCGCAGTATTTT.

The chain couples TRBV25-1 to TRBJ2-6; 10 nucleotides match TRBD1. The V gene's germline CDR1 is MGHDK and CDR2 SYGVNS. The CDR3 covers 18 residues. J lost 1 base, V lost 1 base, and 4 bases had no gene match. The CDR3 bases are TGTGCCAGCAGTGAATGGGACAGGGGCCGATCTGGGGCCAACGTCCTGACTTTC. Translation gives CASSEWDRGRSGANVLTF.

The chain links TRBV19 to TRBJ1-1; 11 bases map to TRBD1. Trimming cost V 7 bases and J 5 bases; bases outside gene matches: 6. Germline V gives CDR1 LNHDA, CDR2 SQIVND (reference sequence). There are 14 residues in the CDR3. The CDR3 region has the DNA TGTGCCAGTATCCGGACAGGGGGCCAGACTGAAGCTTTCTTT. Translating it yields CASIRTGGQTEAFF.

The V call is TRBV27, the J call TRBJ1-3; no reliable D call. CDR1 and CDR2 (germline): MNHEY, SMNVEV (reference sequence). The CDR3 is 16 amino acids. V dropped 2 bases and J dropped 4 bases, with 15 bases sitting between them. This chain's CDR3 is CASSLKRPARGNTIYF. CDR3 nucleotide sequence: TGTGCCAGCAGTTTAAAACGGCCGGCAAGGGGAAACACCATATATTTT.